This TCR beta chain comes out of a study of cytomegalovirus exposure and HLA in healthy donors. Study-wide context: When 350 to 500 donors were genotyped, roughly 82% of them were found to fall in the Caucasian-associated ancestry cluster. Study-wide results and limits: When analyzed later, a missense DCLRE1C variant was found to be linked to TCR beta V- and J-gene trimming. The study recorded 150 to 200 TCR beta chains that were cytomegalovirus-associated. TRBV6-2, TRBV6-3 and some other V segments were unresolvable in 87-base-pair reads.

As for this clone: Its antigen remains unknown.

CDR1 and CDR2 from the germline V gene are SGDLS and YYNGEE. The ends were cut back, 0 bases at V and 5 bases at J, with 9 bases in the middle. This CDR3 contains 14 residues. Primers for the PCR totalled 60 Vbeta and 13 Jbeta. Generated by immunoSEQ multiplex PCR, the TCRdb table keeps only in-frame clones and is missing some. The sample holds about 150,000 clones; around 74% are singletons and the top ten take more than 1.1%. The chain links TRBV9 to TRBJ1-3; D remains unclear. The TCR originated in a woman aged 25 to 45 in good health and CMV-seronegative. Sequenced: PBMCs. The CDR3 reads CASSVADGRNTIYF. In nucleotides, the CDR3 is TGTGCCAGCAGCGTAGCTGACGGGAGAAACACCATATATTTT.